This TCR beta chain comes out of a study of cytomegalovirus exposure and HLA in healthy donors. The overall study: Genetic ancestry analysis placed 81% of the 300 to 500 donors that were genotyped in the Caucasian-associated cluster. General observations from the study: What was likely a sequencing artifact was a cluster of highly shared sequence variants. In an earlier analysis, in 620 or so donors, most V segments appeared productive either ~90% or ~30% of the time.

Healthy bone marrow donors made up the donors. With respect to this clone: Antigen unknown.

Germline-derived CDR1 and CDR2 are SEHNR and FQNEAQ (reference sequence). Trimming removed 6 bases from V and 6 bases from J, with 8 bases in between. The CDR3 runs 11 residues. The PCR contained 60 Vbeta and 13 Jbeta primers. Measured with immunoSEQ multiplex PCR; TCRdb has only the in-frame clones, and not every one. The top ten hold approximately 11% of the sample, which has around 65,000 clones, over 75% seen once. The chain couples TRBV7-9 to TRBJ1-2; no clear D. Sequenced input: PBMCs. The sequence derives from a female donor in good health and CMV-seronegative. The CDR3 nucleotides read TGTGCCAGCAGGCATGAGGATGGCTACACCTTC. Its protein product is CASRHEDGYTF.